Listed below are T cell receptor beta chains from one sample, sequenced in a study of blood T cell repertoires in COVID-19. Sequencing was performed with immunoSEQ multiplex PCR; in TCRdb, only in-frame clones are kept and a portion is missing. The table has hundreds of thousands of clones, approximately 89% seen once. The sequenced sample consisted of PBMCs or T cells enriched from blood (not recorded which). These receptors all come from a woman aged 40 to 55 who had recovered from COVID-19. CDR3s include the opening cysteine and the closing phenylalanine or tryptophan. Each record gives: V gene, J gene, D gene, clone size, CDR3 DNA, CDR3 protein. The D gene is left open where the match is weak. Clone size is stated in some rows and not others, as once, few, many or a class when expanded.

TRBV19	TRBJ1-2	-	-	TGTGCCATTCGTCGGGAGCCGCCTGGAGATGGCTACACCTTC	CAIRREPPGDGYTF
TRBV9	TRBJ2-2	TRBD1	-	TGTGCCAGCTCTGACAGGGGAGGCACCGGGGAGCTGTTTTTT	CASSDRGGTGELFF
TRBV9	TRBJ2-1	-	-	TGTGCCAGCAGCGTAGAGGCAGGGTTGGGGGGTGAGCAGTTCTTC	CASSVEAGLGGEQFF
TRBV28	TRBJ1-5	TRBD1	few	TGTGCCAGCAGCTCTGGACAGGGGCCCCATCAGCCCCAGCATTTT	CASSSGQGPHQPQHF
TRBV5-5	TRBJ1-5	TRBD1	-	TGTGCCAGCAGCTCCGGACAGGGGGATCAGCCCCAGCATTTT	CASSSGQGDQPQHF
TRBV4-3	TRBJ2-1	TRBD2	-	TGCGCCAGCAGCCAAGAGTCCGGTGCGGGACTAGCGGGAGATGGGTCCCTGGGGGAGCAGTTCTTC	CASSQESGAGLAGDGSLGEQFF
TRBV9	TRBJ1-2	-	-	TGTGCCAGCAGCCCTACGCGGGACTTGACCTATGGCTACACCTTC	CASSPTRDLTYGYTF
TRBV7-8	TRBJ1-5	-	few	TGTGCCAGCAGCCCGGTCGAGGGTCAGCCCCAGCATTTT	CASSPVEGQPQHF
TRBV5-4	TRBJ1-5	-	-	TGTGCCAGCAGCTTGAAAGGGGTCGATCAGCCCCAGCATTTT	CASSLKGVDQPQHF
TRBV21-1	TRBJ2-7	-	-	TGTGCCAGCAGCCCCGACAGGAGCTCCTACGAGCAGTACTTC	CASSPDRSSYEQYF
TRBV24-1	TRBJ2-1	TRBD2	-	TGTGCCACCAGTGATTTTTTCAGCCCCGGGGGGTACAATGAGCAGTTCTTC	CATSDFFSPGGYNEQFF
TRBV18	TRBJ1-1	-	few	TGTGCCAGCTCACCACTCCCAGGGGATGACACTGAAGCTTTCTTT	CASSPLPGDDTEAFF
TRBV5-1	TRBJ2-2	-	-	TGCGCCAGCAGCTTGGACAGGGTAGGAAGCGGGGAGCTGTTTTTT	CASSLDRVGSGELFF
TRBV28	TRBJ2-1	TRBD2	-	TGTGCCAGCACCCTCTACGCCGGGACTAACCACAATGAGCAGTTCTTC	CASTLYAGTNHNEQFF
TRBV27	TRBJ2-7	TRBD1	few	TGTGCCAGCAGTCACCGGGACAGGGTCTACGAGCAGTACTTC	CASSHRDRVYEQYF
TRBV9	TRBJ2-5	TRBD1	-	TGTGCCAGCAGCGTAGGACAGGGGGCGCGGGAGACCCAGTACTTC	CASSVGQGARETQYF
TRBV28	TRBJ1-5	-	-	TGTGCCAGCAGTTTAGGTGGCACGAAAGGAGGCAATCAGCCCCAGCATTTT	CASSLGGTKGGNQPQHF
TRBV5-4	TRBJ2-7	TRBD1	-	TGTGCCAGCAGCGTCGACAGGGGGCAGTACGAGCAGTACTTC	CASSVDRGQYEQYF
TRBV7-2	TRBJ2-1	TRBD2	once	TGTGCCAGCAGCTTAGCCGCTAGCGGGGGATACAATGAGCAGTTCTTC	CASSLAASGGYNEQFF
TRBV6-5	TRBJ1-1	-	-	TGTGCCAGCAGTTCAGTTCAGGCGGGACTCACTGAAGCTTTCTTT	CASSSVQAGLTEAFF
TRBV18	TRBJ1-1	TRBD1	once	TGTGCCAGCTCACCCCGCCTACAGGGGGCGCGTACTGCTGAAGCTTTCTTT	CASSPRLQGARTAEAFF
TRBV19	TRBJ1-2	-	-	TGTGCCAGTAGTTTCCCGGCTACGGGCTATGGCTACACCTTC	CASSFPATGYGYTF
TRBV27	TRBJ2-5	TRBD1	-	TGTGCCAGCAAAGGACAGGGGGAAGAGACCCAGTACTTC	CASKGQGEETQYF
TRBV11-1	TRBJ1-4	-	-	TGTGCCAGCAGCAGCGGGAGTGGAGGTGAAAAACTGTTTTTT	CASSSGSGGEKLFF
TRBV2	TRBJ2-5	-	-	TGTGCCAGCAGTGAGCGGTATCCGGAGACCCAGTACTTC	CASSERYPETQYF
TRBV7-3	TRBJ2-1	TRBD2	-	TGTGCCAGCAGCTTAACCGGAGGACTAGCGGGGGGCAATTTCTTC	CASSLTGGLAGGNFF
TRBV11-3	TRBJ2-3	-	few	TGTGCCAGCAGCTTAGATATGCGGCGGTCCAAAGATACGCAGTATTTT	CASSLDMRRSKDTQYF
TRBV6-5	TRBJ1-6	-	-	TGTGCCAGCAGTTACTCGCGGGGGGTCCAGGTCCACTTT	CASSYSRGVQVHF
TRBV7-9	TRBJ1-1	TRBD1	-	TGTGCCAGCAGCTTAGGCGGAACAGGGGGAAGGACTGAAGCTTTCTTT	CASSLGGTGGRTEAFF
TRBV5-4	TRBJ2-7	TRBD2	-	TGTGCCAGCAGCCCGGGGTCGAGCGGGAGTTACGAGCAGTACTTC	CASSPGSSGSYEQYF
TRBV7-8	TRBJ2-1	TRBD2	-	TGTGCCAGCAGCTTAAGGGCCGCGGGAGAAGGGAACAATGAGCAGTTCTTC	CASSLRAAGEGNNEQFF
TRBV7-3	TRBJ2-3	-	-	TGTGCCAGCAGCCTCCGAGGAGGCACAGATACGCAGTATTTT	CASSLRGGTDTQYF
TRBV7-2	TRBJ1-1	-	-	TGTGCCAGCAGCTCACCTTCGAGGTCGCACGCTTTCTTT	CASSSPSRSHAFF
TRBV24-1	TRBJ2-1	-	-	TGTGCCACCAGTGTGATTGGACAGCCTGGTGAGCAGTTCTTC	CATSVIGQPGEQFF
TRBV27	TRBJ2-1	TRBD2	-	TGTGCCAGCAGTTCCCATGGGGGCGGGAGGGCCAAGTTCTTC	CASSSHGGGRAKFF
TRBV7-9	TRBJ2-2	TRBD2	once	TGTGCCAGCACCGACCTCTTAGAGCGGGAGGGACCCGGGGAGCTGTTTTTT	CASTDLLEREGPGELFF
TRBV6-5	TRBJ2-7	-	few	TGTGCCAGCAGTTACTCCGGGGAGGGGGTCTACGAGCAGTACTTC	CASSYSGEGVYEQYF
TRBV13	TRBJ2-1	-	-	TGTGCCAGCAGCCCAACCGGTGATGAGCAGTTCTTC	CASSPTGDEQFF
TRBV7-2	TRBJ1-4	TRBD1	-	TGTGCCAGCAGCTTAGGAAGGACAGGGGGATCCGAAAAACTGTTTTTT	CASSLGRTGGSEKLFF
TRBV11-2	TRBJ2-5	-	-	TGTGCCAGCAGCTTAGAAGGGGAAGGGACCCAGTACTTC	CASSLEGEGTQYF
TRBV5-8	TRBJ2-7	-	-	TGTGCCAGCAGCTTCGGAGCCTACGAGCAGTACTTC	CASSFGAYEQYF
TRBV6-5	TRBJ2-7	TRBD1	-	TGTGCCAGCAGTCGCTCGACAGGGACCTACGAGCAGTACTTC	CASSRSTGTYEQYF
TRBV3-1/TRBV3-2	TRBJ1-1	-	-	TGTGCCAGCAGCCCGTCCGGGATGTACACTGAAGCTTTCTTT	CASSPSGMYTEAFF